The T cell receptor (beta chain) under discussion was sequenced for a study of blood T cell repertoires in COVID-19. V dropped 4 bases and J dropped 1 base, with 8 bases sitting between them. The CDR3 runs 14 residues. The germline V gene encodes CDR1 SGHDT and CDR2 YYEEEE. Sequencing was performed with immunoSEQ multiplex PCR; in TCRdb, only in-frame clones are kept and a portion is missing. The sample has approximately 90,000 clones; approximately 88% are singletons. What was sequenced was peripheral blood. The chain couples TRBV5-6 to TRBJ1-4, with D unresolved. The TCR originated in a man aged 60 to 69 with acute or convalescent COVID-19. The chain's CDR3 is CASSRGGTNEKLFF. In DNA, the CDR3 is TGTGCCAGCAGCCGGGGAGGAACTAATGAAAAACTGTTTTTT. The full variable domain, in which reference TRBV5-6 and TRBJ1-4 provide the parts outside the CDR3, is DAGVTQSPTHLIKTRGQQVTLRCSPKSGHDTVSWYQQALGQGPQFIFQYYEEEERQRGNFPDRFSGHQFPNYSSELNVNALLLGDSALYLCASSRGGTNEKLFFGSGTQLSVL.